One sample yielded the 13 T cell receptor beta chains listed below, sequenced in a study of regulatory T cells in long-lasting Graves disease. CDR3-region Arm-PCR and iRepertoire HTBI primers produced the TCR beta libraries. Each CDR3 protein gets one entry after TCRdb re-called the multiplex PCR reads with MiXCR. In the table there are over 650,000 distinct CDR3 sequences, 30% of which are singletons. The time point: persistent/refractory GD, antithyroid drugs over 5 years with positive TRAb. Construction of the TCR library relied on RNA isolated from PBMCs. The sample consisted of peripheral blood mononuclear cells (PBMCs), taken when the disease was refractory, from a patient treated with antithyroid drugs. The receptors stem from a female donor with Graves disease.

This clonotype was found many times. This chain joins TRBV18 and TRBJ1-4; D uncertain. V was clipped by 3 bases and J by 0 bases, with 11 bases between them. Germline V gives CDR1 KGHSH, CDR2 LQKENI. The CDR3 is 16 amino acids. For the CDR3, the DNA is TGTGCCAGCTCACCGACTCCCAAGTCAACTAATGAAAAACTGTTTTTT. Translating it yields CASSPTPKSTNEKLFF.

The CDR3 reads CSVDKQENTEAFF. The CDR3 coding sequence is TGCAGCGTTGATAAACAGGAGAACACTGAAGCTTTCTTT. The V gene is TRBV29-1, the J gene TRBJ1-1; maybe TRBD1 (5 bases). CDR3 size: 13 residues. Germline CDR1 and CDR2: SQVTM and ANQGSEA. Trimming cost V 3 bases and J 1 base, with 9 bases left between them.

As to this clonotype: The junction does not match germline at one end; this may be a read error. CDR3 in amino acids: CASSPLGLAGSYEQHF. CDR3 DNA: TGTGCCAGCAGTCCCCTCGGACTAGCGGGTTCCTACGAGCAGCACTTC. The V and J genes are TRBV27 and TRBJ2-7; 11 nucleotides align to TRBD2. The CDR3 is 16 amino acids. Germline loops: CDR1 MNHEY, CDR2 SMNVEV (reference sequence).

This clonotype was detected only a few times. In DNA form, the CDR3 reads TGTGCCAGCAGTTTAGAAACAGGCCACGGTGGCTACACCTTC. This codes for CASSLETGHGGYTF. The chain combines TRBV12-3 or TRBV12-4 with TRBJ1-2, with a weak D call TRBD1 (5 bases). Trimming stripped 1 base from V and 7 bases from J, with 13 bases between. CDR3 length equals 14 residues.

This clonotype was seen many times. The V and J genes are TRBV19 and TRBJ1-2, with a possible D match to TRBD1 (5 bases). With 5 bases removed from V and 2 bases from J, the gap between germline ends came to 21 bases. CDR1 is LNHDA and CDR2 is SQIVND in the germline V gene (reference sequence). The CDR3 loop spans 17 amino acids. The CDR3 spells CASSLRRDLKGNYGYTF. CDR3 DNA sequence: TGTGCCAGTAGTCTCCGCCGGGACCTCAAGGGGAACTATGGCTACACCTTC. Looking up the rest from reference TRBV19 and TRBJ1-2 gives the full variable domain: DGGITQSPKYLFRKEGQNVTLSCEQNLNHDAMYWYRQDPGQGLRLIYYSQIVNDFQKGDIAEGYSVSREKKESFPLTVTSAQKNPTAFYLCASSLRRDLKGNYGYTFGSGTRLTVV.

This clonotype was seen only a few times. For the CDR3, the DNA is TGTGCCAGCAGCGTAGTGGGGACAGGGGATGGCTACACCTTC. Translating gives CASSVVGTGDGYTF. J is TRBJ1-2 and V is TRBV9; 10 bases fit TRBD1. J lost 6 bases, V lost 0 bases, and 2 bases had no gene match. The CDR3 covers 14 residues. Germline V gives CDR1 SGDLS, CDR2 YYNGEE.

The rearrangement uses TRBV5-1 and TRBJ1-2; TRBD1 is a possible D gene (5 bases). The CDR3 extends over 14 amino acids. Germline V lookup: CDR1 SGHRS, CDR2 YFSETQ. Trimming took 4 bases from V and 6 from J, leaving 16 bases between them. The CDR3, as DNA: TGCGCCAGCAGCATAACCCGGGGGAGCAATGGCTACACCTTC. This translates into CASSITRGSNGYTF.

This clonotype was found many times. The chain combines TRBV2 with TRBJ1-5, with no clear D. There are 13 residues in the CDR3. The V gene lost 4 bases and the J gene lost 0 bases, with 4 bases spanning the gap. From germline, CDR1 is SNHLY and CDR2 FYNNEI. CDR3 nucleotides: TGTGCCAGCAGTGTATTTAGCAATCAGCCCCAGCATTTT. Translated: CASSVFSNQPQHF. Full variable domain (outside the CDR3, taken from reference TRBV2 and TRBJ1-5): EPEVTQTPSHQVTQMGQEVILRCVPISNHLYFYWYRQILGQKVEFLVSFYNNEISEKSEIFDDQFSVERPDGSNFTLKIRSTKLEDSAMYFCASSVFSNQPQHFGDGTRLSIL.

This chain links TRBV7-9 with TRBJ1-1, with unresolved D. From germline, CDR1 is SEHNR and CDR2 FQNEAQ (reference sequence). Between the trimmed V and J ends, which lost 3 bases and 4 bases, there was a span of 15 bases. CDR3 length: 15 residues. This CDR3 reads CASSFSPGSSTEAFF. Here the CDR3 DNA reads TGTGCCAGCAGCTTCAGTCCGGGGTCCTCCACTGAAGCTTTCTTT.

The chain carries TRBV28 and TRBJ1-5, with TRBD1 matching over 8 bases. This CDR3 region has 16 residues. The trim removed 6 bases at V and 3 bases at J, leaving 10 bases unmatched. Germline V gene lookup returns CDR1 MDHEN and CDR2 SYDVKM. CDR3 loop: CASSTPDRDSNQPQHF. The CDR3 coding sequence is TGTGCCAGCAGCACACCGGACAGGGACTCCAATCAGCCCCAGCATTTT.

This clonotype occurred a few times. This chain connects TRBV20-1 to TRBJ1-3; 10 bases fit TRBD1. With V trimmed by 3 bases and J by 2 bases, 4 bases remained unmatched. Germline lookup yields CDR1 DFQATT and CDR2 SNEGSKA (reference sequence). This CDR3 is 15 amino acids long. The DNA for the CDR3 is TGCAGTGCTAGCATCGGACAGGGGGCTGGAAACACCATATATTTT. Its translation is CSASIGQGAGNTIYF.

This clonotype has ten or more counts. The chain links TRBV28 to TRBJ1-2; D gene ambiguous. The germline V gene has CDR1 MDHEN and CDR2 SYDVKM. The germline V and J ends were trimmed by 2 bases and 4 bases, with 11 bases remaining between them. The CDR3 length is 14 residues. The CDR3 region has the DNA TGTGCCAGCAGTTTAGGAGTTTTAAGCTATGGCTACACCTTC. This translates into CASSLGVLSYGYTF.

This clonotype is labeled as medium-sized (0.01 to 0.1%). The V gene is TRBV2, the J gene TRBJ1-5; 9 bases are shared with TRBD1. The germline V gene has CDR1 SNHLY and CDR2 FYNNEI. Germline trimming cut 5 bases from V and 2 bases from J; bases unmatched to any gene: 1. CDR3 size: 14 residues. The CDR3 DNA reads TGTGCCAGCAGTCGGACAGGGGGCAATCAGCCCCAGCATTTT. This codes for CASSRTGGNQPQHF.